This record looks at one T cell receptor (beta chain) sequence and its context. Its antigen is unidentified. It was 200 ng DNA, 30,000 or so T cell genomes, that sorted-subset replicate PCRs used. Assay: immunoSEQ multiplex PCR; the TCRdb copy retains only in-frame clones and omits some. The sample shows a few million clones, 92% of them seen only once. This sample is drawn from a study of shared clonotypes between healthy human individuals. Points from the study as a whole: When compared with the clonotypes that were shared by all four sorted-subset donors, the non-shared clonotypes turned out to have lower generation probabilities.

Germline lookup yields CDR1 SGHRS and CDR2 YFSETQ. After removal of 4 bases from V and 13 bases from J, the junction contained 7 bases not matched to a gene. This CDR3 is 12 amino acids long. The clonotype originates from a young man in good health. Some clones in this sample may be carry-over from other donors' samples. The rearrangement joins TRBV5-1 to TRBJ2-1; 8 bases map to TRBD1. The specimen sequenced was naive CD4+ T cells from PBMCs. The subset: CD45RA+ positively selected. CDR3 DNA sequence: TGCGCCAGCAGCATTGACAGGGGCGCCCAGTTCTTC. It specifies CASSIDRGAQFF.